This T cell receptor beta chain was recorded in a study of a mutant IDH1 vaccine in newly diagnosed glioma. On the study more broadly: Treated patients had a mean age of roughly 39 years and a roughly 60% male, approximately 38% female split.

Time point here: week 23, last vaccination. A 20-mer mutant IDH1 peptide at 300 ug was injected subcutaneously with topical imiquimod. The method was immunoSEQ multiplex PCR; TCRdb's version includes in-frame clones alone and lacks a portion of them. The profile covers tens of thousands of clones, with about four fifths appearing a single time and under 8% taken by the ten largest. The ends were cut back, 5 bases at V and 2 bases at J, with 13 bases in the middle. The CDR3 length is 15 residues. From germline, CDR1 is MNHEY and CDR2 SVGAGI. On this clone: Its specificity is not known.

The sequencing here drew on PBMCs, taken from a glioma patient whose treatment included an IDH1 peptide vaccine. The TCR was taken from a man in his forties with glioma. The chain carries TRBV6-5 and TRBJ2-1, with D possibly being TRBD1 or TRBD2 (6 bases each). The DNA for the CDR3 is TGTGCCAGCAGTCTCGGGGGCCCTACCTACAATGAGCAGTTCTTC. Amino acids: CASSLGGPTYNEQFF.